The 31 T cell receptor beta chains presented below share a single source sample, sequenced in a study of response to subunit inactivated influenza vaccine. TCRdb recomputed calls from the RT-PCR reads with MiXCR, one row per CDR3 protein. The sample yields approximately 700,000 distinct CDR3 sequences, less than 20% seen once. The specimen comprised PBMCs from blood, sampled roughly 13 days after vaccination. The receptors shown here come from a man between 45 and 60 years old who received an inactivated influenza vaccine.

This clonotype was counted ten times or more. The chain uses TRBV28 and TRBJ2-7, with unresolved D. In germline, CDR1 is MDHEN, CDR2 SYDVKM. The CDR3 totals 13 residues. Trimming removed 6 bases from V and 0 bases from J, with 9 bases in between. In DNA form, the CDR3 reads TGTGCCAGCAGCACCCCGAGCTCCTACGAGCAGTACTTC. Translated, it gives CASSTPSSYEQYF.

In this sample, this clonotype turned up a few times. The chain recombines TRBV4-3 with TRBJ2-7; possibly TRBD1 or TRBD2 for D (5 bases each). The CDR3 totals 12 residues. V lost 1 base to trimming and J lost 9 bases, with 10 bases between them. Germline V CDR1 and CDR2: LGHNA, YSLEER. In nucleotides, the CDR3 is TGCGCCAGCAGCCAAGGAGGGACGAGGCAGTACTTC. Its translation: CASSQGGTRQYF.

This chain joins TRBV4-2 and TRBJ2-2; 13 nucleotides line up with TRBD2. Germline-derived CDR1 and CDR2 are LGHNA and YNFKEQ. The CDR3 covers 18 residues. With V trimmed by 0 bases and J by 4 bases, 5 bases remained unmatched. CDR3 loop: CASSQEARLAGGTGELFF. CDR3 nucleotides: TGTGCCAGCAGCCAAGAAGCAAGACTAGCGGGGGGCACCGGGGAGCTGTTTTTT.

This clonotype was found a few times. The rearrangement links TRBV15 to TRBJ2-5, with 8 nucleotides matching TRBD2. The CDR3 has 14 residues. The V gene's germline CDR1 is LNHNV and CDR2 YYDKDF (reference sequence). V shed 10 bases, J shed 2 bases, and the junction held 9 bases outside the gene matches. The CDR3 sequence: CAIRGGLTQETQYF. In DNA form, the CDR3 reads TGTGCCATCCGCGGGGGGCTCACTCAAGAGACCCAGTACTTC.

The V and J genes are TRBV6-2 or TRBV6-3 and TRBJ2-3; 12 bases fit TRBD2. This CDR3 contains 17 residues. The ends lost 7 bases at V and 9 bases at J; junction bases unmatched: 17. In germline, CDR1 is MNHEY, CDR2 SVGEGT. This CDR3 reads CASNTLGGLAGTETQYF. The CDR3 DNA reads as TGTGCCAGCAACACACTCGGGGGACTAGCGGGCACGGAGACGCAGTATTTT.

The V call is TRBV29-1, the J call TRBJ2-4; 9 bases agree with TRBD1. The V segment lost 7 bases and the J segment 9 bases; nucleotides outside the gene matches: 7. From germline, CDR1 is SQVTM and CDR2 ANQGSEA. The CDR3 totals 12 residues. CDR3 in DNA: TGCAGCGCCGGACAGGGGTTAGGCATTCAGTACTTC. Protein: CSAGQGLGIQYF.

This clonotype was seen a few times. The chain links TRBV4-1 to TRBJ1-5; D gene ambiguous. The V gene lost 7 bases and the J gene lost 1 base, with 14 bases spanning the gap. The germline V gene has CDR1 MGHRA and CDR2 YSYEKL. This CDR3 contains 15 residues. CDR3 coding DNA: TGCGCCAGCACAGCCGTCCTGGGGAGCAATCAGCCCCAGCATTTT. Protein product: CASTAVLGSNQPQHF.

The V and J genes are TRBV9 and TRBJ1-1; 9 nucleotides line up with TRBD1. The J segment lost 4 bases and the V segment lost 0 bases, leaving 4 bases of the junction unmatched. Germline V gene sequence: CDR1 SGDLS, CDR2 YYNGEE. The CDR3 has 15 residues. The chain's CDR3 is CASSVGGTGPTEAFF. DNA for the CDR3: TGTGCCAGCAGCGTAGGTGGGACAGGGCCCACTGAAGCTTTCTTT. The full variable domain, rest sourced from reference TRBV9 and TRBJ1-1, is DSGVTQTPKHLITATGQRVTLRCSPRSGDLSVYWYQQSLDQGLQFLIQYYNGEERAKGNILERFSAQQFPDLHSELNLSSLELGDSALYFCASSVGGTGPTEAFFGQGTRLTVV.

The V gene is TRBV14, the J gene TRBJ1-6; D might be TRBD1 (5 bases). Trimming pared 2 bases from V and 8 bases from J, leaving 10 bases between. The CDR3 has 14 amino acids. Germline lookup yields CDR1 SGHDN and CDR2 FVKESK. DNA for the CDR3: TGTGCCAGCAGCCAATTCGGGGGTTATTCACCCCTCCACTTT. Translation: CASSQFGGYSPLHF.

The chain couples TRBV6-1 to TRBJ2-5; 7 bases are shared with TRBD1. Germline CDR1 and CDR2: MNHNS and SASEGT. This CDR3 spans 14 amino acids. V gave up 6 bases and J gave up 2 bases; unmatched junction bases: 6. CDR3 coding DNA: TGTGCCAGCAGCCAAGGGGACAGTCAAGAGACCCAGTACTTC. Translating gives CASSQGDSQETQYF.

In its sample, this clonotype was seen many times. The J gene is TRBJ2-1, the V gene TRBV5-1; D is uncertain. V lost 0 bases to trimming and J lost 2 bases, with 3 bases between them. The germline V gene has CDR1 SGHRS and CDR2 YFSETQ. This CDR3 has 13 residues. The DNA for the CDR3 is TGCGCCAGCAGCTTGGCCACCTACAATGAGCAGTTCTTC. Residues: CASSLATYNEQFF.

The chain joins TRBV29-1 to TRBJ1-2; tentative D call: TRBD1 (6 bases). The length of the CDR3 is 14 residues. Per the germline V gene, CDR1 is SQVTM and CDR2 is ANQGSEA. The ends were cut back, 2 bases at V and 3 bases at J, with 13 bases in the middle. CDR3 region: CSVEPQGMDYGYTF. The DNA of the CDR3 is TGCAGCGTTGAACCCCAGGGGATGGACTATGGCTACACCTTC. Full variable domain (rest looked up from reference TRBV29-1 and TRBJ1-2): SAVISQKPSRDICQRGTSLTIQCQVDSQVTMMFWYRQQPGQSLTLIATANQGSEATYESGFVIDKFPISRPNLTFSTLTVSNMSPEDSSIYLCSVEPQGMDYGYTFGSGTRLTVV.

This clonotype was observed a few times. V and J are TRBV5-1 and TRBJ2-3; D is unclear. The V end lost 0 bases, the J end lost 3 bases, and 11 bases lay between the germline ends. The length of the CDR3 is 15 residues. Germline V CDR1 and CDR2: SGHRS, YFSETQ. For the CDR3, the DNA is TGCGCCAGCAGCTTGGACAGTAGGGATACAGATACGCAGTATTTT. Its translation is CASSLDSRDTDTQYF.

A few counts support this clonotype. This sequence joins TRBV15 and TRBJ2-1; the D gene is possibly TRBD2 (5 bases). Germline lookup yields CDR1 LNHNV and CDR2 YYDKDF (reference sequence). V lost 0 bases and J lost 2, with 20 bases in between. CDR3 length: 19 residues. CDR3 region: CATSRDKIRGRFPYNEQFF. DNA for the CDR3: TGTGCCACCAGCAGAGATAAGATTCGGGGAAGGTTTCCCTACAATGAGCAGTTCTTC.

The rearrangement links TRBV27 to TRBJ2-1; maybe TRBD2 (5 bases). With 6 bases removed from V and 4 bases from J, the gap between germline ends came to 13 bases. Germline CDR1 is MNHEY and CDR2 is SMNVEV (reference sequence). The CDR3 has 14 amino acids. Here the CDR3 DNA reads TGTGCCAGCAGGTTACAACTAGGGTACAATGAGCAGTTCTTC. It translates to CASRLQLGYNEQFF.

This clonotype was recorded at least ten times. The rearrangement links TRBV4-3 to TRBJ2-3; D ambiguous. Trimming pared 0 bases from V and 1 base from J, leaving 8 bases between. This CDR3 contains 15 residues. Germline V gene lookup returns CDR1 LGHNA and CDR2 YSLEER. The CDR3 reads CASSQDSQGTDTQYF. The DNA for the CDR3 is TGCGCCAGCAGCCAAGATTCGCAGGGCACAGATACGCAGTATTTT.

In its sample, this clonotype was seen many times. The genes are TRBV7-2 and TRBJ1-2, with 8 bases aligning to TRBD1. Germline lookup yields CDR1 SGHTA and CDR2 FQGNSA. The CDR3 length is 16 residues. The V segment lost 5 bases and the J segment 5 bases; nucleotides outside the gene matches: 13. CDR3 in amino acids: CASSQPEYRTGYGYTF. CDR3 DNA sequence: TGTGCCAGCAGCCAACCCGAATATAGGACAGGGTATGGCTACACCTTC.

The CDR3 nucleotides are TGTGCCAGCAGTTCGCTAACCAGGTCCCGGGAGCTGTTTTTT. This gives the protein CASSSLTRSRELFF. The chain couples TRBV12-3 or TRBV12-4 to TRBJ2-2, with unresolved D. The CDR3 spans 14 residues. The ends were cut back, 4 bases at V and 9 bases at J, with 15 bases in the middle.

V and J are TRBV12-3 or TRBV12-4 and TRBJ1-1; D may be TRBD1 (6 bases). This CDR3 spans 13 amino acids. The V gene lost 7 bases and the J gene lost 3 bases, with 12 bases spanning the gap. The CDR3 DNA follows: TGTGCCAGCAATAGCGACAGGCACACTGAAGCTTTCTTT. Protein: CASNSDRHTEAFF.

This clonotype was seen more than once but under ten times. The V and J genes are TRBV20-1 and TRBJ2-7; 14 bases fit TRBD2. This CDR3 region has 14 residues. Germline V CDR1 and CDR2: DFQATT, SNEGSKA (reference sequence). DNA for the CDR3: TGCAGAGTCGGGACTAGCGGGAGAACCTACGAGCAGTACTTC. Translating gives CRVGTSGRTYEQYF.

The chain joins TRBV7-9 to TRBJ2-5, with TRBD2 matching over 8 bases. This CDR3 has 17 amino acids. Germline trimming cut 1 base from V and 2 bases from J; bases unmatched to any gene: 9. Germline V gene sequence: CDR1 SEHNR, CDR2 FQNEAQ (reference sequence). CDR3 loop: CASSLGPGTRQQETQYF. The CDR3 DNA follows: TGTGCCAGCAGCTTAGGGCCCGGGACTAGGCAACAAGAGACCCAGTACTTC.

In its sample, this clonotype was seen a few times. V gene TRBV24-1 combines with J gene TRBJ2-3; TRBD1 is a possible D gene (5 bases). Germline-derived CDR1 and CDR2 are KGHDR and SFDVKD. The length of the CDR3 is 13 residues. The germline V and J ends were trimmed by 7 bases and 2 bases, with 9 bases remaining between them. The CDR3 loop is CATRTADTDTQYF. In nucleotides, the CDR3 is TGTGCCACCAGGACAGCCGACACAGATACGCAGTATTTT.

V is TRBV6-2 or TRBV6-3 and J is TRBJ2-7, with D possibly being TRBD1 (6 bases). V was clipped by 8 bases and J by 3 bases, with 14 bases between them. The germline gives CDR1 MNHEY, CDR2 SVGEGT. The CDR3 length is 13 residues. The CDR3 DNA is TGTGCCAGCGGGGAGCCAGGGGTCTACGAGCAGTACTTC. It translates to CASGEPGVYEQYF.

This chain joins TRBV4-3 and TRBJ2-1, with 11 bases lining up with TRBD2. V gave up 5 bases and J gave up 9 bases; unmatched junction bases: 9. This CDR3 has 15 amino acids. Germline CDR1 reads LGHNA; CDR2 reads YSLEER. The CDR3 region is CASSWASGGHSEQFF. CDR3 DNA sequence: TGCGCCAGCAGCTGGGCTAGCGGGGGGCATAGTGAGCAGTTCTTC.

This clonotype has only a few counts. The rearrangement links TRBV20-1 to TRBJ2-1; no clear D gene. Trimming left V 7 bases short and J 9 bases short, with 16 bases between. Germline CDR1 DFQATT, CDR2 SNEGSKA (reference sequence). The CDR3 loop spans 12 amino acids. The CDR3 loop is CSGKRPLGEQFF. The CDR3 coding sequence is TGCAGTGGAAAGAGGCCGCTAGGTGAGCAGTTCTTC.

This clonotype was seen ten or more times. The rearrangement uses TRBV6-4 and TRBJ2-1; possible D gene TRBD2, 7 bases. Germline V gene sequence: CDR1 MRHNA, CDR2 SNTAGT. The V end was cut by 4 bases, the J end by 1 base, with 11 bases between. This CDR3 has 15 residues. Here the CDR3 DNA reads TGTGCCAGCAGTGTTCGGGGGGCATCCTACAATGAGCAGTTCTTC. Encoded protein: CASSVRGASYNEQFF.

V and J are TRBV19 and TRBJ2-3; TRBD2 is a possible D gene (5 bases). Trimming removed 2 bases from V and 0 bases from J, with 12 bases in between. The CDR3 totals 16 residues. From germline, CDR1 is LNHDA and CDR2 SQIVND (reference sequence). The CDR3 nucleotides are TGTGCCAGTAGTATAAGAGGGTCCACTAGCACAGATACGCAGTATTTT. Amino acid sequence: CASSIRGSTSTDTQYF.

The chain joins TRBV4-3 to TRBJ2-7, with D maybe TRBD2 (6 bases). V was clipped by 0 bases and J by 2 bases, with 8 bases between them. CDR1 and CDR2 (germline): LGHNA, YSLEER. CDR3 length: 14 residues. CDR3: CASSQDWGAYEQYF. The CDR3 DNA reads as TGCGCCAGCAGCCAAGATTGGGGGGCCTACGAGCAGTACTTC.

The chain has TRBV10-3 and TRBJ2-3, with D uncertain. This CDR3 comprises 17 residues. V was trimmed by 0 bases and J by 2 bases, leaving 15 bases between them. CDR1 is ENHRY, CDR2 SYGVKD, per germline. The CDR3: CAISESSRFRDTDTQYF. CDR3 sequence (DNA): TGTGCCATCAGTGAGTCGAGCCGGTTTAGAGACACAGATACGCAGTATTTT.

The genes are TRBV9 and TRBJ2-7; no reliable D call. Trimming cost V 0 bases and J 5 bases, with 12 bases left between them. The CDR3 consists of 14 residues. Per the germline V gene, CDR1 is SGDLS and CDR2 is YYNGEE. The CDR3 sequence: CASSVDSGLNEQYF. The DNA for the CDR3 is TGTGCCAGCAGCGTAGACTCCGGGTTAAACGAGCAGTACTTC.

The chain recombines TRBV4-2 with TRBJ2-6; D gene ambiguous. Germline CDR1 LGHNA, CDR2 YNFKEQ. The CDR3 covers 19 residues. Trimming took 6 bases from V and 1 from J, leaving 22 bases between them. The CDR3 DNA reads as TGTGCCAGCAGACGACTCCTAAACCCCTTTGATTCTGGGGCCAACGTCCTGACTTTC. It specifies CASRRLLNPFDSGANVLTF.